The clone carrying this T cell receptor beta chain was counted a few times. Its target is not known. Treatment meaning: oral pan-JAK inhibitor, 5-10 mg twice daily. Patients with alopecia areata provided lesional scalp punch biopsies as well as peripheral blood. After isolation, RNA underwent reverse transcription to generate cDNA as the sequencing template. The repertoire was sequenced with immunoSEQ multiplex PCR; TCRdb's copy has only in-frame clones and lacks some. Among some 80,000 clones listed, approximately 64% were seen once. These data are taken from a study of CD8+ T cells in alopecia areata. About the research overall: After 6 to 18 months of tofacitinib, follow-up continued 6 months off drug. The investigators scored severity in treated patients by the percentage of affected scalp area.

Per germline, CDR1 SQVTM and CDR2 ANQGSEA. The CDR3 spans 14 residues. The trim removed 7 bases at V and 6 bases at J, leaving 9 bases unmatched. The study's findings and limits: With one nonresponder, baseline CD8+ expansion's link to response remains uncertain.

Source: CD8+ T cells sorted from blood, taken at week 24, from a patient treated with tofacitinib. This clonotype originated in a human donor with alopecia areata. The chain links TRBV29-1 to TRBJ1-4, with 9 nucleotides matching TRBD1. CDR3: CSGLGQGFDEKLFF. CDR3 DNA: TGCAGCGGCCTAGGACAGGGGTTTGATGAAAAACTGTTTTTT.